The 8 T cell receptor beta chains presented below share a single source sample, sequenced in a study of T cell changes during pregnancy in multiple sclerosis. The assay was immunoSEQ multiplex PCR, and TCRdb's table has in-frame clones only and misses some. The repertoire holds 85,000 to 120,000 clones, with roughly 92% as singletons. Material: peripheral blood, obtained after pregnancy. Receptors originate from a female donor with multiple sclerosis, enrolled in a pregnancy study.

The V call is TRBV18, the J call TRBJ1-2; D gene unclear. The CDR3 has 17 residues. V was cut by 1 base and J by 10 bases, with 25 bases left in between. CDR1 is KGHSH and CDR2 is LQKENI in the germline V gene. The chain's CDR3 is CASSPQYRAGGVWDYTF. CDR3 bases: TGTGCCAGCTCACCACAATATAGGGCCGGCGGGGTCTGGGACTACACCTTC.

J is TRBJ2-7 and V is TRBV5-6; TRBD1 agrees at 7 bases. Germline lookup yields CDR1 SGHDT and CDR2 YYEEEE. The length of the CDR3 is 14 residues. Germline trimming cut 5 bases from V and 7 bases from J; bases unmatched to any gene: 12. The CDR3 nucleotides are TGTGCCAGCAGGTCTACGACAGGGCGGCAGGAGCAGTACTTC. Protein product: CASRSTTGRQEQYF.

J is TRBJ1-2 and V is TRBV7-8; D unresolved. Between the trimmed V and J ends, which lost 5 bases and 6 bases, there was a span of 22 bases. Germline assignment: CDR1 SGHVS and CDR2 FQNEAQ. The CDR3 loop spans 16 amino acids. As DNA, the CDR3 is TGTGCCAGCAGCCCCCCGACTGGAAGACCGACGGATGGCTACACCTTC. Protein: CASSPPTGRPTDGYTF.

The chain couples TRBV10-3 to TRBJ1-4, with 10 bases fitting TRBD1. CDR1 ENHRY and CDR2 SYGVKD come from the germline V gene. The J segment lost 6 bases and the V segment lost 2 bases, leaving 3 bases of the junction unmatched. The CDR3 has 15 amino acids. This CDR3 is CAISEIGQGDEKLFF. CDR3 DNA sequence: TGTGCCATCAGTGAGATTGGACAGGGGGATGAAAAACTGTTTTTT.

This clone has just one count. J is TRBJ1-1 and V is TRBV5-5; TRBD1 might be the D (6 bases). The V gene's germline CDR1 is SGHKS and CDR2 YYEKEE (reference sequence). V was trimmed by 5 bases and J by 3 bases, leaving 14 bases between them. The CDR3 covers 14 residues. DNA of the CDR3: TGTGCCAGCAGATCCAGGGGTCAGGACACTGAAGCTTTCTTT. Protein: CASRSRGQDTEAFF. Combining the CDR3 with reference TRBV5-5 and TRBJ1-1 gives the whole variable domain DAGVTQSPTHLIKTRGQQVTLRCSPISGHKSVSWYQQVLGQGPQFIFQYYEKEERGRGNFPDRFSARQFPNYSSELNVNALLLGDSALYLCASRSRGQDTEAFFGQGTRLTVV.

The chain combines TRBV18 with TRBJ2-1, with 11 bases aligning to TRBD2. CDR1 and CDR2 from the germline V gene are KGHSH and LQKENI. The CDR3 sequence is 19 residues long. The V gene end was trimmed by 6 bases and the J gene end by 0 bases; junction bases not matched to a gene: 13. The CDR3: CASSPTGLADLSSYNEQFF. The CDR3 region has the DNA TGTGCCAGCTCCCCGACGGGACTAGCGGACTTAAGCTCCTACAATGAGCAGTTCTTC.

This chain uses TRBV11-2 with TRBJ1-1; D is uncertain. Germline-derived CDR1 and CDR2 are SGHAT and FQNNGV. The CDR3 is 14 amino acids. With 1 base removed from V and 11 bases from J, the gap between germline ends came to 17 bases. The CDR3 is CASSLATVSYLAFF. CDR3 DNA: TGTGCCAGCAGCTTAGCCACAGTCTCCTACCTCGCTTTCTTT.

This chain links TRBV5-8 with TRBJ1-4; 8 nucleotides match TRBD1. Germline CDR1 reads SGHTS; CDR2 reads YDEGEE. CDR3 length: 16 residues. V dropped 4 bases and J dropped 7; count of bases not matched to a gene: 12. The CDR3 DNA reads TGTGCCAGCAGCGAAACAGGAGACAGGGGACTTGAAAAACTGTTTTTT. It encodes CASSETGDRGLEKLFF.